A selection of T cell receptor beta chains follows, all from one sample in a study of OX40 agonist ivuxolimab in advanced cancers. Clones were sequenced by immunoSEQ multiplex PCR, and TCRdb holds only the in-frame ones, with some missing. The sample lists about 89,000 clones, around 90% occurring once. The sequencing here drew on CD4+ or CD8+ T cells sorted from blood, taken in a trial of the OX40 agonist ivuxolimab. The source of these receptors is an adult with an advanced solid tumor such as melanoma, head and neck, liver or kidney cancer. Each CDR3 is given with its conserved first and last residue. Each record gives: D gene, V gene, clone size, J gene, CDR3 protein, CDR3 DNA. A D gene is named only where the DNA matches it firmly. Where a row states a size, it is once, few, many or the class of an expanded clone; other rows omit it.

NA	TRBV30	NA	TRBJ2-3	CAWSPVGSDTQYF	TGTGCCTGGAGCCCGGTGGGGTCAGATACGCAGTATTTT
NA	TRBV4-3	NA	TRBJ2-7	CASTRGWLGSCYEQYF	TGCGCCAGCACCCGAGGCTGGCTGGGCTCCTGTTACGAGCAGTACTTC
TRBD1	TRBV27	NA	TRBJ1-2	CASSPAGQGARGYTF	TGTGCCAGCAGTCCAGCGGGACAGGGGGCGCGTGGCTACACCTTC
TRBD1	TRBV6-5	NA	TRBJ2-7	CASRPPGTGLEQYF	TGTGCCAGCAGACCTCCCGGGACAGGGCTCGAGCAGTACTTC
NA	TRBV10-3	NA	TRBJ1-2	CAIARVETATSNYGYTF	TGTGCCATCGCTCGAGTCGAAACAGCAACTTCTAACTATGGCTACACCTTC
NA	TRBV4-3	NA	TRBJ2-5	CASSHGQYETQYF	TGCGCCAGCAGCCACGGGCAGTACGAGACCCAGTACTTC
NA	TRBV9	NA	TRBJ2-3	CASSVAASTDTQYF	TGTGCCAGCAGCGTAGCCGCTAGCACAGATACGCAGTATTTT
TRBD2	TRBV5-1	once	TRBJ2-7	CASSLEAGGPYEQYF	TGCGCCAGCAGCTTGGAGGCGGGGGGCCCCTACGAGCAGTACTTC
NA	TRBV27	NA	TRBJ2-1	CASSLLGGQHNEQFF	TGTGCCAGCAGTTTATTGGGGGGACAGCACAATGAGCAGTTCTTC
TRBD1	TRBV7-8	NA	TRBJ2-7	CASSLVGTGLAEQYF	TGTGCCAGCAGCTTAGTCGGGACAGGTTTGGCCGAGCAGTACTTC
NA	TRBV4-1	NA	TRBJ1-4	CASSHREENSEKLFF	TGCGCCAGCAGCCATCGGGAGGAAAATAGTGAAAAACTGTTTTTT
NA	TRBV4-3	NA	TRBJ1-6	CASSQPPAAGSYNSPLHF	TGCGCCAGCAGCCAACCCCCTGCGGCAGGATCCTATAATTCACCCCTCCACTTT
TRBD1	TRBV27	NA	TRBJ1-1	CASGDRGTEAFF	TGTGCCAGCGGGGACAGAGGCACTGAAGCTTTCTTT
TRBD2	TRBV11-2	NA	TRBJ2-3	CASSLAPSGISTDTQYF	TGTGCCAGCAGCTTAGCCCCTAGCGGGATTAGCACAGATACGCAGTATTTT
TRBD2	TRBV11-2	few	TRBJ2-5	CASSSGASGGQQETQYF	TGTGCCAGCAGCTCCGGAGCTAGCGGGGGACAACAAGAGACCCAGTACTTC
NA	TRBV10-3	NA	TRBJ1-1	CAISESQGMNTEAFF	TGTGCCATCAGTGAGTCGCAGGGGATGAACACTGAAGCTTTCTTT
TRBD2	TRBV7-2	NA	TRBJ2-1	CASSLGSGLTNEQFF	TGTGCCAGCAGCTTGGGGTCGGGACTAACCAATGAGCAGTTCTTC
NA	TRBV6-1	NA	TRBJ1-4	CASSEAGAGKEKLFF	TGTGCCAGCAGTGAAGCGGGGGCAGGGAAGGAAAAACTGTTTTTT
NA	TRBV6-6	NA	TRBJ2-7	CASSHQVSSYEQYF	TGTGCCAGCAGTCACCAGGTTAGCTCCTACGAGCAGTACTTC
TRBD2	TRBV5-1	NA	TRBJ2-6	CASSWKLAGGSGANVLTF	TGCGCCAGCAGCTGGAAACTAGCGGGAGGGTCTGGGGCCAACGTCCTGACTTTC
TRBD2	TRBV7-3	NA	TRBJ2-7	CASSLSPSGGTQEQYF	TGTGCCAGCAGCTTAAGTCCTAGCGGGGGGACACAAGAGCAGTACTTC
NA	TRBV29-1	once	TRBJ2-7	CSVGGADYEQYF	TGCAGCGTTGGTGGGGCGGACTACGAGCAGTACTTC
NA	TRBV6-1	NA	TRBJ1-1	CASSPNRVYTEAFF	TGTGCCAGCAGTCCCAATAGGGTCTACACTGAAGCTTTCTTT
TRBD1	TRBV15	few	TRBJ1-4	CATSVPRGSYNEKLFF	TGTGCCACCAGCGTCCCCAGGGGGTCATATAATGAAAAACTGTTTTTT
NA	TRBV25-1	NA	TRBJ2-5	CASSEGLGAMTIQETQYF	TGTGCCAGCAGTGAAGGGCTGGGGGCCATGACCATCCAAGAGACCCAGTACTTC
NA	TRBV10-3	NA	TRBJ1-4	CAISDTGVNEKLFF	TGTGCCATCAGTGATACGGGGGTTAATGAAAAACTGTTTTTT
TRBD1	TRBV10-3	NA	TRBJ2-7	CAISDPGQGKGNYEQYF	TGTGCCATCAGTGACCCGGGACAGGGTAAGGGCAACTACGAGCAGTACTTC
NA	TRBV6-1	NA	TRBJ1-2	CASSEFDRAYGYTF	TGTGCCAGCAGTGAATTCGACAGAGCCTATGGCTACACCTTC
NA	TRBV19	NA	TRBJ2-7	CASSIDPSSYEQYF	TGTGCCAGTAGTATAGACCCTAGCAGCTACGAGCAGTACTTC
NA	TRBV2	once	TRBJ1-2	CASSLDGNYGYTF	TGTGCCAGCAGTCTCGACGGAAACTATGGCTACACCTTC
TRBD2	TRBV15	once	TRBJ2-5	CATSRSSGGGETQYF	TGTGCCACCAGCAGAAGTAGCGGGGGTGGGGAGACCCAGTACTTC
NA	TRBV4-1	NA	TRBJ2-7	CASSQDALSREQYF	TGCGCCAGCAGCCAAGATGCATTGAGTCGAGAGCAGTACTTC
NA	TRBV2	NA	TRBJ2-3	CASGVGSTDTQYF	TGTGCCAGCGGGGTCGGAAGCACAGATACGCAGTATTTT
TRBD2	TRBV18	NA	TRBJ2-7	CASSPTSGYEQYF	TGTGCCAGCTCACCTACTAGCGGCTACGAGCAGTACTTC
NA	TRBV7-3	NA	TRBJ2-2	CASSLYEGANTGELFF	TGTGCCAGCAGCTTATACGAGGGGGCGAACACCGGGGAGCTGTTTTTT
TRBD2	TRBV5-1	NA	TRBJ2-1	CASSALADSYNEQFF	TGCGCCAGCAGCGCTCTAGCGGATTCCTACAATGAGCAGTTCTTC
TRBD1	TRBV28	few	TRBJ1-1	CASSRQGAWTEAFF	TGTGCCAGCAGTCGACAGGGGGCGTGGACTGAAGCTTTCTTT
NA	TRBV18	NA	TRBJ2-5	CASSPQETQYF	TGTGCCAGCTCACCGCAGGAGACCCAGTACTTC
NA	TRBV28	NA	TRBJ1-2	CASSLQSYGYTF	TGTGCCAGCAGTTTACAATCGTATGGCTACACCTTC
TRBD2	TRBV27	NA	TRBJ2-2	CASSPSFAGAGELFF	TGTGCCAGCAGCCCCTCGTTTGCGGGAGCCGGGGAGCTGTTTTTT
NA	TRBV10-3	NA	TRBJ1-5	CAISGGLVGGNQPQHF	TGTGCCATCAGTGGGGGGCTTGTAGGTGGCAATCAGCCCCAGCATTTT
NA	TRBV19	once	TRBJ1-1	CASTRPGTEAFF	TGTGCCAGCACTCGGCCTGGCACTGAAGCTTTCTTT
TRBD2	TRBV7-2	NA	TRBJ2-1	CASSLERGGAEQFF	TGTGCCAGCAGCTTAGAGCGGGGGGGCGCTGAGCAGTTCTTC
TRBD1	TRBV19	NA	TRBJ1-4	CASNRDSRDEKLFF	TGTGCCAGTAACCGGGACAGTCGAGATGAAAAACTGTTTTTT
NA	TRBV19	NA	TRBJ1-3	CASSIRGSGNTIYF	TGTGCCAGTAGTATAAGAGGATCTGGAAACACCATATATTTT
NA	TRBV19	NA	TRBJ2-1	CASSRAEVGHSYNEQFF	TGTGCCAGTAGTAGAGCAGAAGTGGGTCACTCCTACAATGAGCAGTTCTTC
TRBD1	TRBV5-6	NA	TRBJ1-1	CASRPQGVMNTEAFF	TGTGCCAGCAGACCGCAGGGGGTCATGAACACTGAAGCTTTCTTT
NA	TRBV28	NA	TRBJ2-7	CASTGLAEGQYF	TGTGCCAGCACCGGACTTGCGGAGGGGCAGTACTTC
NA	TRBV2	NA	TRBJ2-1	CASSEAQTREVPNEQFF	TGTGCCAGCAGTGAAGCGCAGACTAGGGAAGTTCCCAATGAGCAGTTCTTC
NA	TRBV4-1	NA	TRBJ2-5	CASSQEAERGRQETQYF	TGCGCCAGCAGTCAAGAAGCGGAAAGGGGACGGCAAGAGACCCAGTACTTC
TRBD2	TRBV5-6	NA	TRBJ2-7	CASSWAGVSYEQYF	TGTGCCAGCAGCTGGGCGGGGGTCTCCTACGAGCAGTACTTC
NA	TRBV7-2	NA	TRBJ2-3	CASGKRRSTDTQYF	TGTGCCAGCGGCAAACGGAGGTCAACAGATACGCAGTATTTT
NA	TRBV10-3	NA	TRBJ1-1	CAISGEMGSWNTEAFF	TGTGCCATCAGTGGTGAGATGGGCAGTTGGAACACTGAAGCTTTCTTT